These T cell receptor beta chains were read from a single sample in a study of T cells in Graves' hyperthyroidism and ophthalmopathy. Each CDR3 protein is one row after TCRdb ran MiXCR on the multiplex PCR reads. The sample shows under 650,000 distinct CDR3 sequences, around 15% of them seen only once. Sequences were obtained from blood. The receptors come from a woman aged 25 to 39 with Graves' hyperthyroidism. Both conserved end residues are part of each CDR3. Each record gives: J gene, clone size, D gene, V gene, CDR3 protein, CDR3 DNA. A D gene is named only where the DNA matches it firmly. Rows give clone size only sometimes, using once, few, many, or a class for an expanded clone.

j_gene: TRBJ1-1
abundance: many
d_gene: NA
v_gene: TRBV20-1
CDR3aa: CSARIVLAGWDTEAFF
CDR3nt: TGCAGTGCTAGAATCGTATTGGCAGGGTGGGACACTGAAGCTTTCTTT

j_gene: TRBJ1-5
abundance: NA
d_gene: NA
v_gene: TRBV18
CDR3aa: CASSPQGGGNQPQHF
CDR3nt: TGTGCCAGCTCTCCACAGGGAGGAGGGAATCAGCCCCAGCATTTT

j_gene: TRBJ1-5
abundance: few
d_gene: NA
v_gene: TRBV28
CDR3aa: CASSFPRNQPQHF
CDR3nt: TGTGCCAGCAGTTTCCCCCGCAATCAGCCCCAGCATTTT

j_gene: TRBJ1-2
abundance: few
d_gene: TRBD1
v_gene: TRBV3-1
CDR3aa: CASSQWRGQNDGYTF
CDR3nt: TGTGCCAGCAGCCAATGGCGGGGACAGAACGATGGCTACACCTTC

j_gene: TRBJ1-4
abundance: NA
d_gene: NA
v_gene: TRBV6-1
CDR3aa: CASSMDRPLSTNEKLFF
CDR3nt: TGTGCCAGCAGTATGGACAGACCCCTTTCAACTAATGAAAAACTGTTTTTT

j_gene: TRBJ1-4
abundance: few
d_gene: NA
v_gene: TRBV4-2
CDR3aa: CASSSDTGTGKLFF
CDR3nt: TGTGCCAGCAGCAGCGATACAGGGACGGGAAAACTGTTTTTT

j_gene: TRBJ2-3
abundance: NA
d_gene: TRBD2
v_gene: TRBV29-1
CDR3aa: CSVLTSGSPDTQYF
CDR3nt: TGCAGCGTCTTGACTAGCGGGAGCCCAGATACGCAGTATTTT

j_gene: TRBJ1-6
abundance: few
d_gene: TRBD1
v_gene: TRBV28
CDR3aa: CASRDRTGPYNSPLHF
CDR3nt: TGTGCCAGCAGGGACAGGACAGGTCCCTATAATTCACCCCTCCACTTT

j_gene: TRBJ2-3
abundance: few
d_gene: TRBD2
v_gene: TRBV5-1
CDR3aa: CASSRSGRGTDTQYF
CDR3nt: TGCGCCAGCAGCAGAAGCGGGAGGGGGACAGATACGCAGTATTTT

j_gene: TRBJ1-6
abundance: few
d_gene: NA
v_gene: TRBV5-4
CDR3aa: CASSLTGQMTPLHF
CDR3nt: TGTGCCAGCAGCTTGACAGGGCAAATGACACCCCTCCACTTT

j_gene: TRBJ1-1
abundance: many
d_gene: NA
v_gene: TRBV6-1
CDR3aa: CASSVSRGNTEAFF
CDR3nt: TGTGCCAGCAGCGTATCCAGGGGGAACACTGAAGCTTTCTTT

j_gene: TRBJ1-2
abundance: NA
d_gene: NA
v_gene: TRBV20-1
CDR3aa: CSALNLQEGYGYTF
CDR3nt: TGCAGTGCCCTAAATCTACAGGAGGGCTATGGCTACACCTTC

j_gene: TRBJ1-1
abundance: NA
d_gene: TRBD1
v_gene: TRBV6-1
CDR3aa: CASRDSGGSPPEAFF
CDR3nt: TGTGCCAGCAGGGATTCAGGGGGCTCCCCCCCTGAAGCTTTCTTT

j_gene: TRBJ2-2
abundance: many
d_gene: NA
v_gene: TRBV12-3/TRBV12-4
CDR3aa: CASSRDGNTGELFF
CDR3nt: TGTGCCAGCAGCCGGGACGGTAACACCGGGGAGCTGTTTTTT

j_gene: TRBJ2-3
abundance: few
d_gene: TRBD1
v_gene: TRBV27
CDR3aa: CASSLTGGDTQYF
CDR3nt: TGTGCCAGCAGTCTTACAGGGGGAGATACGCAGTATTTT